The clone carrying this TCR beta chain appeared many times. The source of the sample is a study of T cells in Graves' hyperthyroidism and ophthalmopathy. TCR beta CDR3 sequences were amplified from RNA transcripts. HTBI primers drove first-round RT-PCR of the TCR CDR3. TCRdb used MiXCR to reprocess the multiplex PCR reads, holding one entry per CDR3 protein. The sample includes around 200,000 distinct CDR3 sequences, approximately 20% seen only once; the top ten take about two fifths. The germline V gene encodes CDR1 DFQATT and CDR2 SNEGSKA (reference sequence). The CDR3 has 14 amino acids. The ends were cut back, 3 bases at V and 3 bases at J, with 14 bases in the middle.

This chain links TRBV20-1 with TRBJ2-5; D call uncertain. The TCR comes from a man aged 40-49 years with Graves' hyperthyroidism. The sequenced sample consisted of blood. This CDR3 reads CSASFPPNEETQYF. The CDR3 coding sequence is TGCAGTGCTAGTTTCCCCCCTAATGAAGAGACCCAGTACTTC.